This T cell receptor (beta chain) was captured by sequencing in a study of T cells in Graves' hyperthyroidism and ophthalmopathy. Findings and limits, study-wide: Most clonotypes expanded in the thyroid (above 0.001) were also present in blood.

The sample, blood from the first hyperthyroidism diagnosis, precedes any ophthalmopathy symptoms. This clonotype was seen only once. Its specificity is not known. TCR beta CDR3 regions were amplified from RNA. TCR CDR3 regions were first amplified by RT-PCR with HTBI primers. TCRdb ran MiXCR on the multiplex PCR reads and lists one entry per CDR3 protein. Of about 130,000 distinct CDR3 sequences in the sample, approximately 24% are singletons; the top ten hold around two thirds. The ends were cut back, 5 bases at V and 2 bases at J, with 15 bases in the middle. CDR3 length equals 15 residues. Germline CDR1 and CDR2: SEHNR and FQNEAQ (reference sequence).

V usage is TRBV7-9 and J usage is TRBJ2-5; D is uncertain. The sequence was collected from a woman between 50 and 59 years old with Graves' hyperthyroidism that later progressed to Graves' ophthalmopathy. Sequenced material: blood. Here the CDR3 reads CASSHNGPNQETQYF. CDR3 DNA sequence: TGTGCCAGCAGCCACAACGGACCTAATCAAGAGACCCAGTACTTC.